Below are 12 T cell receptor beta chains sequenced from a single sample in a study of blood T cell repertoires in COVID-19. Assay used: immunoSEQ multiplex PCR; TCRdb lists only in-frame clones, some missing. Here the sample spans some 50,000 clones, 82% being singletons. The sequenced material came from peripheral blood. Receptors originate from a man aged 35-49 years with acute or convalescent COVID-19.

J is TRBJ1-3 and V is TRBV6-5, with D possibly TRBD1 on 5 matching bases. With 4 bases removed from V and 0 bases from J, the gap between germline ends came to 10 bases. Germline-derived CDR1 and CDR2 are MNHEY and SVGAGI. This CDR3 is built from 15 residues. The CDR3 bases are TGTGCCAGCAGTTTAGGGGCCAGCTCTGGAAACACCATATATTTT. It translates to CASSLGASSGNTIYF.

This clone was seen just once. The CDR3 reads CASSPRQQYEKLFF. The CDR3 DNA sequence: TGTGCCAGCTCACCGCGACAGCAGTATGAAAAACTGTTTTTT. The rearrangement joins TRBV18 to TRBJ1-4; tentative D call: TRBD1 (5 bases). This CDR3 contains 14 residues. The germline V gene has CDR1 KGHSH and CDR2 LQKENI. V was trimmed by 3 bases and J by 6 bases, leaving 11 bases between them.

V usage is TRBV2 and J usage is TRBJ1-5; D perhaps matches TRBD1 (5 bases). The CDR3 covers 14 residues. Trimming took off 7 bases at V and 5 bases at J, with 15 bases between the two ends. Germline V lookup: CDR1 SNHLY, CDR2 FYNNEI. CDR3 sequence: CASNDPRVHQPQHF. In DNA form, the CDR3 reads TGTGCCAGCAACGACCCCAGGGTTCATCAGCCCCAGCATTTT.

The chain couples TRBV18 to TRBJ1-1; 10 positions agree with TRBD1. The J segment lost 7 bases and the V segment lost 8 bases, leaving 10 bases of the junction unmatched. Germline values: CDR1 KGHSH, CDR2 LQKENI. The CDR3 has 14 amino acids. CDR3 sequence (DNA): TGTGCCAGCCTTAAGACAGGGGGCATTGGTGAAGCTTTCTTT. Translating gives CASLKTGGIGEAFF.

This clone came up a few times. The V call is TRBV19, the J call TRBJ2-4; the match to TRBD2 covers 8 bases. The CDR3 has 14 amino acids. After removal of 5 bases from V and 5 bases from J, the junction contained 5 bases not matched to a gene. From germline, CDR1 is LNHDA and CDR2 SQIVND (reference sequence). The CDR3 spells CASSVLLAENIQYF. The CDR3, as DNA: TGTGCCAGTAGTGTCTTACTAGCGGAAAACATTCAGTACTTC. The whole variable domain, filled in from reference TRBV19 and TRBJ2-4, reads DGGITQSPKYLFRKEGQNVTLSCEQNLNHDAMYWYRQDPGQGLRLIYYSQIVNDFQKGDIAEGYSVSREKKESFPLTVTSAQKNPTAFYLCASSVLLAENIQYFGAGTRLSVL.

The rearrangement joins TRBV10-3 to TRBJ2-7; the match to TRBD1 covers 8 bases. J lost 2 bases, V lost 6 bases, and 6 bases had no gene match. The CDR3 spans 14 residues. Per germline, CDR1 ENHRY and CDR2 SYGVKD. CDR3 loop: CAISKGQGTYEQYF. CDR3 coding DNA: TGTGCCATCAGCAAAGGACAGGGAACCTACGAGCAGTACTTC.

The CDR3 DNA reads as TGTGCCAGCAGCTTTCTCGACACTCCCTGCGGGAAGGACAGGGGTAAGAAAAGGCTGTTTTTT. Translation gives CASSFLDTPCGKDRGKKRLFF. The chain combines TRBV7-3 with TRBJ1-4; TRBD1 matches at 9 bases. CDR3 length: 21 residues. V trimming: 3 bases; J trimming: 14 bases; junction bases outside the gene matches: 31. CDR1 SGHTA and CDR2 FQGTGA come from the germline V gene.

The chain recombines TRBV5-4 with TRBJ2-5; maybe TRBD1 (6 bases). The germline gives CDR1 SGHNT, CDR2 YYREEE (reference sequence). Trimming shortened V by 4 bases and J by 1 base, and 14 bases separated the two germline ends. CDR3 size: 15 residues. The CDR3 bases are TGTGCCAGCAGCGAAGCCGGGACACTCCAAGAGACCCAGTACTTC. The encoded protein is CASSEAGTLQETQYF. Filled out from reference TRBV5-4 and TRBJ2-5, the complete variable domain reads ETGVTQSPTHLIKTRGQQVTLRCSSQSGHNTVSWYQQALGQGPQFIFQYYREEENGRGNFPPRFSGLQFPNYSSELNVNALELDDSALYLCASSEAGTLQETQYFGPGTRLLVL.

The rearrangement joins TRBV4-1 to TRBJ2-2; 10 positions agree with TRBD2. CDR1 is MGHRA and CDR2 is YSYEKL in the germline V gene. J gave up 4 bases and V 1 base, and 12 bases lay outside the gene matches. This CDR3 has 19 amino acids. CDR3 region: CASSQGLGSGGSVTGELFF. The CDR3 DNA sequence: TGCGCCAGCAGCCAAGGATTAGGTAGCGGGGGGTCGGTCACCGGGGAGCTGTTTTTT.

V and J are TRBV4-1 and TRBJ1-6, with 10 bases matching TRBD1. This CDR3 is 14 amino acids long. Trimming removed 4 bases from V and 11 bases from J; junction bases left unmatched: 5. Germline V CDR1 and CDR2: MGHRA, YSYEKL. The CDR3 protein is CASSPGTGDPPLHF. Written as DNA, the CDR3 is TGCGCCAGCAGCCCCGGGACAGGGGATCCACCCCTCCACTTT.

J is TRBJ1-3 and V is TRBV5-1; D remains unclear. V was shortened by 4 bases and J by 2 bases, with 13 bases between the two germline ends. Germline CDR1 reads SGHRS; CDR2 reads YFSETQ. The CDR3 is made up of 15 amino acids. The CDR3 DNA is TGCGCCAGCAGCCCCCGCCGGGGAACTGGAAACACCATATATTTT. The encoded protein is CASSPRRGTGNTIYF.

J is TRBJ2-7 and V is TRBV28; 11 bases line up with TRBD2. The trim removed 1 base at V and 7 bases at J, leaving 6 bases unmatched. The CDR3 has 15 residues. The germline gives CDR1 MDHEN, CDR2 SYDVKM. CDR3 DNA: TGTGCCAGCAGTTTATTAGGGACTAGCGGACAAGAGCAGTACTTC. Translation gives CASSLLGTSGQEQYF.